This TCR beta chain came from a study of cytomegalovirus exposure and HLA in healthy donors. The CDR3 runs 15 residues. V dropped 5 bases and J dropped 7 bases, with 18 bases sitting between them. Germline loops: CDR1 SGHVS, CDR2 FQNEAQ. The PCR ran on 60 Vbeta and 13 Jbeta primers. TCRdb keeps only in-frame clones here, not all; method: immunoSEQ multiplex PCR. The sample lists roughly 200,000 clones; roughly 70% were seen once. The rearrangement links TRBV7-8 to TRBJ2-1; TRBD2 is a possible D gene (7 bases). The sequence was collected from a woman aged 30 to 39 in good health and CMV-seronegative. The sample taken for sequencing was PBMCs. The CDR3 DNA reads TGTGCCAGCAGCCCGAGGGGGGGGACAACAAATGAGCAGTTCTTC. It specifies CASSPRGGTTNEQFF.